The T cell receptor beta chain described here comes from a study of blood T cell repertoires in COVID-19. Study overall: Material from acute and convalescent COVID-19 was sourced from the United States, Italy and Spain. T cells, B-cell-depleted T cells, or PBMCs provided the cDNA or gDNA that served as material.

With 0 bases removed from V and 4 bases from J, the gap between germline ends came to 12 bases. Germline V gene data show CDR1 as LGHDT and CDR2 as YNNKEL (reference sequence). The CDR3 runs 15 residues. In the source study's methods: Counts of nucleated cells, estimated from reference gene primer amplification, were obtained. Sequencing was performed with immunoSEQ multiplex PCR; in TCRdb, only in-frame clones are kept and a portion is missing. V, J and clone size are taken as reported in that table, and D and trimming were inferred from the DNA itself. Of some 150,000 clones listed, roughly 87% are singletons.

The sequence derives from a human donor in a cohort sampled during active COVID-19. The rearrangement uses TRBV3-1 (or the pseudogene TRBV3-2) and TRBJ1-1, with a possible D match to TRBD1 (5 bases). The sequenced material came from peripheral blood. The CDR3 coding sequence is TGTGCCAGCAGCCAAGAGGGCGCCAGGGTCACTGAAGCTTTCTTT. This translates into CASSQEGARVTEAFF.